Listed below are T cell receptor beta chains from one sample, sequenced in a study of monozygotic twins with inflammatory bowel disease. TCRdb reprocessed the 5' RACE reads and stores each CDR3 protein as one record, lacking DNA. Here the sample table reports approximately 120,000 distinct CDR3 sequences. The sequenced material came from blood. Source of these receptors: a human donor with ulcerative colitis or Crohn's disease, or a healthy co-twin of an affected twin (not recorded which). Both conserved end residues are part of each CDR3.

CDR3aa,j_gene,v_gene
CASSPGASQETQYF,TRBJ2-5,TRBV13
CASSVDGPNSPLHF,TRBJ1-6,TRBV9
CASSPQSGETQYF,TRBJ2-5,TRBV12-3/TRBV12-4
CAWTGGYNTEAFF,TRBJ1-1,TRBV30
CSARESTGSSYNEQFF,TRBJ2-1,TRBV20-1
CSVTTEQGGEGEQYF,TRBJ2-7,TRBV29-1
CASSADRSSYEQYF,TRBJ2-7,TRBV7-2
CASGGQGNNQPQHF,TRBJ1-5,TRBV2
CAPQPETGGKSYEQYF,TRBJ2-7,TRBV12-3/TRBV12-4
CSVEDRGLRGWNEQFF,TRBJ2-1,TRBV29-1
CASSHGLAGGLISYEQYF,TRBJ2-7,TRBV27
CSAGGGPNSYNEQFF,TRBJ2-1,TRBV20-1
CSAGGGTSGYNEQFF,TRBJ2-1,TRBV20-1
CASSRPSANEQFF,TRBJ2-1,TRBV5-5
CASSQVGAIEIGAFF,TRBJ1-1,TRBV4-2